This T cell receptor (beta chain) was observed in a study of blood T cell repertoires in COVID-19. Whole-study context: Sample material is recorded as cDNA or gDNA derived from T cells, B-cell-depleted T cells, or PBMCs.

V was cut by 4 bases and J by 5 bases, with 24 bases left in between. The CDR3 is 17 amino acids. Germline assignment: CDR1 SGHRS and CDR2 YFSETQ. Recruited during active infection, patients (from Seattle) were subsequently followed longitudinally. Only in-frame clones appear in the TCRdb table, and some are missing; sequencing was by immunoSEQ multiplex PCR. This table holds hundreds of thousands of clones, approximately 91% found once. The sequence derives from a woman aged 50 to 65 with COVID-19, enrolled during active disease. The specimen sequenced was peripheral blood. The chain joins TRBV5-1 to TRBJ1-1; the D gene is possibly TRBD1 (5 bases). This CDR3 reads CASSPLLGGSMRTEAFF. In DNA, the CDR3 is TGCGCCAGCAGCCCTTTATTGGGGGGGTCAATGCGTACTGAAGCTTTCTTT.